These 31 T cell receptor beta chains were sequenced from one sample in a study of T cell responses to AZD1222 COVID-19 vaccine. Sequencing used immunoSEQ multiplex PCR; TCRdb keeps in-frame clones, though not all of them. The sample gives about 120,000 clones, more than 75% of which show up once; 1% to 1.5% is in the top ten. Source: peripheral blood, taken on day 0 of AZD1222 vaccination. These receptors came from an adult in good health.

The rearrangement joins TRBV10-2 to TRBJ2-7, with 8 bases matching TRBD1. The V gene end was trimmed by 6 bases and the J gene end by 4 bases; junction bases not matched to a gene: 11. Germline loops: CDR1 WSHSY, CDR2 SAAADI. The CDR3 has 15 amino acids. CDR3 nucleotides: TGCGCCAGCAGCTACACCCGGACAGGGAGGTACGAGCAGTACTTC. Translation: CASSYTRTGRYEQYF.

In nucleotides, the CDR3 is TGTGCCAGCAGTGAAGCGGCAGTTAGCTCCTACGAGCAGTACTTC. It is translated as CASSEAAVSSYEQYF. V and J are TRBV6-1 and TRBJ2-7; D is ambiguous. This CDR3 contains 15 residues. Trimming stripped 0 bases from V and 0 bases from J, with 9 bases between. CDR1 and CDR2 from the germline V gene are MNHNS and SASEGT.

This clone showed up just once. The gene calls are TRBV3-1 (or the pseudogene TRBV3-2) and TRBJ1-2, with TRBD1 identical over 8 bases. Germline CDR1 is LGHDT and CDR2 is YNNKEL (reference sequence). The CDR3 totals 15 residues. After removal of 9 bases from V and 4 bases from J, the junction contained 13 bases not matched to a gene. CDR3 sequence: CARAPSRGRFYGYTF. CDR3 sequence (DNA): TGTGCCAGGGCCCCTAGCAGGGGGCGGTTCTATGGCTACACCTTC.

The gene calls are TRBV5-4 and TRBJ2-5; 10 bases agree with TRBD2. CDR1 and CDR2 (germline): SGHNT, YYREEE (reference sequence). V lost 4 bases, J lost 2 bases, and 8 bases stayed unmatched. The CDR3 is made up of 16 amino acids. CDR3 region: CASSPIAGGPQETQYF. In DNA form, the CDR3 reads TGTGCCAGCAGCCCGATAGCGGGGGGACCTCAAGAGACCCAGTACTTC.

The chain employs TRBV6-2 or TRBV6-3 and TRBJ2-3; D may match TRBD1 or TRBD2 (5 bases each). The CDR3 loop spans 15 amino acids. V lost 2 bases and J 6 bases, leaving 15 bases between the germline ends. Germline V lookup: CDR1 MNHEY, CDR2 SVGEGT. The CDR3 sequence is CASSYQGPPADTQYF. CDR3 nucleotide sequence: TGTGCCAGCAGTTACCAGGGACCACCCGCGGATACGCAGTATTTT.

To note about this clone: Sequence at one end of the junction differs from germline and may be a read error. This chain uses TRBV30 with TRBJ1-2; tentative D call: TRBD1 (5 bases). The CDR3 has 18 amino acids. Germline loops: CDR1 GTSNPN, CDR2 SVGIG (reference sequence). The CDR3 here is CARSEGQPKVRAISRYTF. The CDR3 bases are TGTGCCCGGAGTGAGGGGCAGCCCAAGGTACGGGCGATCTCACGCTACACCTTC.

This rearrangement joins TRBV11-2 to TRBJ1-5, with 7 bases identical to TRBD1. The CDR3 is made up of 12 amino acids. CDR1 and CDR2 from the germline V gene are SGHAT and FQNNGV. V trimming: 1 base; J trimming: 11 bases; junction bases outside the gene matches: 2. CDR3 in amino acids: CASSLAQGAQHF. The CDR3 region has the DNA TGTGCCAGCAGCTTAGCGCAGGGGGCCCAGCATTTT. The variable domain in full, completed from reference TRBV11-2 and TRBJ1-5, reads EAGVAQSPRYKIIEKRQSVAFWCNPISGHATLYWYQQILGQGPKLLIQFQNNGVVDDSQLPKDRFSAERLKGVDSTLKIQPAKLEDSAVYLCASSLAQGAQHFGDGTRLSIL.

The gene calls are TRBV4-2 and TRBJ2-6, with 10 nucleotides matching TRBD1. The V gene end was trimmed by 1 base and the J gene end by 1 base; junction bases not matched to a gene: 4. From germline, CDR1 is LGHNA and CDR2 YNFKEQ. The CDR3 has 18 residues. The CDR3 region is CASSQAGTGASGANVLTF. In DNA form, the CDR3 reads TGTGCCAGCAGCCAAGCCGGGACAGGGGCTTCTGGGGCCAACGTCCTGACTTTC.

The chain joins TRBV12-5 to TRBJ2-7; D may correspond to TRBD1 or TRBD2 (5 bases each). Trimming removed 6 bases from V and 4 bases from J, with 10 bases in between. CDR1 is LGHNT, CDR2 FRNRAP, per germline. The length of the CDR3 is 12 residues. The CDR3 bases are TGTGCTAGTGGCTCGAGGGGATACGAGCAGTACTTC. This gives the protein CASGSRGYEQYF.

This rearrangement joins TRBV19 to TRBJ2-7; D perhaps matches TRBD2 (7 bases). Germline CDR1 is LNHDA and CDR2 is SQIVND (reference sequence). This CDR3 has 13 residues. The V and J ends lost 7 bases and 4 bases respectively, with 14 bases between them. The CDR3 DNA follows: TGTGCCAGTACGGGCGGGGGCTATTACGAGCAGTACTTC. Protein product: CASTGGGYYEQYF.

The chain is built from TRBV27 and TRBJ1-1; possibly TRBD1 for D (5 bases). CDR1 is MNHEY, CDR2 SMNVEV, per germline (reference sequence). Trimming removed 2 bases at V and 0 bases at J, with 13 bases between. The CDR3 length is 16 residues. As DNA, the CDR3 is TGTGCCAGCAGTTTAGATTGGGGCTTGGTGAACACTGAAGCTTTCTTT. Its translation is CASSLDWGLVNTEAFF.

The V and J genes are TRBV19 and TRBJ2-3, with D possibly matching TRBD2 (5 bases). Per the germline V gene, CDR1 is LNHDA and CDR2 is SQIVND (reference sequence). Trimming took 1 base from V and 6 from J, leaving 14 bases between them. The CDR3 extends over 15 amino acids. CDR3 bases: TGTGCCAGTAGTATAGCGGGGTCGAGAGCGGATACGCAGTATTTT. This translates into CASSIAGSRADTQYF.

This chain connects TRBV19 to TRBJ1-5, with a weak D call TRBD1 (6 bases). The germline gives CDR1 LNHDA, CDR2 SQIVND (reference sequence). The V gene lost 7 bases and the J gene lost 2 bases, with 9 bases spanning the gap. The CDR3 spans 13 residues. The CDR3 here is CASNYRGNQPQHF. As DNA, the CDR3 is TGTGCCAGTAACTACAGGGGCAATCAGCCCCAGCATTTT.

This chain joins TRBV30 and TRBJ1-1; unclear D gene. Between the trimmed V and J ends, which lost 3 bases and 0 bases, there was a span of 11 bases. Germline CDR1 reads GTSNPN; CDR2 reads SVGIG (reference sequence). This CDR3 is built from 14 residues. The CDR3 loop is CAWRDTSLNTEAFF. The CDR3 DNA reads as TGTGCCTGGAGGGATACTTCCCTGAACACTGAAGCTTTCTTT.

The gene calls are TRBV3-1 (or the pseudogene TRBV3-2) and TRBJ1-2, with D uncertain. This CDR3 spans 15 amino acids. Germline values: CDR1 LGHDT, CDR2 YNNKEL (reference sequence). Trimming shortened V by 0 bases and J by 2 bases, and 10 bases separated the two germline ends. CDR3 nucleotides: TGTGCCAGCAGCCAAGAATGGACCAAGAACTATGGCTACACCTTC. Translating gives CASSQEWTKNYGYTF.

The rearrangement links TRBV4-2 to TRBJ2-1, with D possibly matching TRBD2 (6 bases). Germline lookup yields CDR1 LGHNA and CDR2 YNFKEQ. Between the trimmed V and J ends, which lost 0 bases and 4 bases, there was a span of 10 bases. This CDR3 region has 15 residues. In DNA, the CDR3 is TGTGCCAGCAGCCAAGATCGGGGGAATTACAATGAGCAGTTCTTC. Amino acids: CASSQDRGNYNEQFF.

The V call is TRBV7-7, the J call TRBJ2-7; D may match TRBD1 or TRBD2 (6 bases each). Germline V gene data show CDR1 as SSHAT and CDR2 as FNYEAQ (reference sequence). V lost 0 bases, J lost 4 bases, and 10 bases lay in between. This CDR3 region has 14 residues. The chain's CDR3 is CASSLAGGGYEQYF. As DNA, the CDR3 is TGTGCCAGCAGCTTAGCGGGGGGCGGGTACGAGCAGTACTTC.

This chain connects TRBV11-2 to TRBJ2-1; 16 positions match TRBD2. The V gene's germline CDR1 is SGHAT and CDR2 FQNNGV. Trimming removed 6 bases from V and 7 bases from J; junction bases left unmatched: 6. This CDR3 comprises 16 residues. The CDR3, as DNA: TGTGCCAGCAGGGCACCGGGACTAGCGGGGGGGAATGAGCAGTTCTTC. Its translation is CASRAPGLAGGNEQFF. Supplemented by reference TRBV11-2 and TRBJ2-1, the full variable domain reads EAGVAQSPRYKIIEKRQSVAFWCNPISGHATLYWYQQILGQGPKLLIQFQNNGVVDDSQLPKDRFSAERLKGVDSTLKIQPAKLEDSAVYLCASRAPGLAGGNEQFFGPGTRLTVL.

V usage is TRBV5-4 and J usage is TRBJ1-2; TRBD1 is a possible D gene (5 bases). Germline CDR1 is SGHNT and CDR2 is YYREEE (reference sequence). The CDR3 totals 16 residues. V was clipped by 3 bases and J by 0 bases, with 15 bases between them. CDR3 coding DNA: TGTGCCAGCAGCTGGATGGGACGGGGGACTAACTATGGCTACACCTTC. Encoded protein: CASSWMGRGTNYGYTF.

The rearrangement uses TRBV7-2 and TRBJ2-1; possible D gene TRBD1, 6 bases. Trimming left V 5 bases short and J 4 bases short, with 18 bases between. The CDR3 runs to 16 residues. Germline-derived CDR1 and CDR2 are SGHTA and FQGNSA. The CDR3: CASSTTTGLIYNEQFF. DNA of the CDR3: TGTGCCAGCAGCACCACGACAGGCCTTATATACAATGAGCAGTTCTTC.

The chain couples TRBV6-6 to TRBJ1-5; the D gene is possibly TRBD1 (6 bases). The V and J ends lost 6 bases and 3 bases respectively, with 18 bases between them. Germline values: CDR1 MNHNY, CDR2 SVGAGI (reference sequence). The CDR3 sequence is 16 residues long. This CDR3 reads CASRDEGVYSNQPQHF. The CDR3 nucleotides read TGTGCCAGCAGAGACGAGGGGGTGTATTCCAATCAGCCCCAGCATTTT.

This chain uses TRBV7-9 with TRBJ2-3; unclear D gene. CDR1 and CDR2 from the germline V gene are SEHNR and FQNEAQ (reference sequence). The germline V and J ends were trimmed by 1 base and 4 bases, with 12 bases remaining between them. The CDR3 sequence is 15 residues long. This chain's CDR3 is CASSLDLGAADTQYF. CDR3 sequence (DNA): TGTGCCAGCAGCTTAGATCTGGGCGCGGCAGATACGCAGTATTTT.

The CDR3 DNA is TGCGCCAGCAGCCAAGGGCCGGGGGACGGTGGGTCACCCCTCCACTTT. Amino acid sequence: CASSQGPGDGGSPLHF. V is TRBV4-1 and J is TRBJ1-6, with D perhaps TRBD1 (5 bases). CDR3 length: 16 amino acids. Germline V gene sequence: CDR1 MGHRA, CDR2 YSYEKL. V was cut by 1 base and J by 10 bases, with 17 bases left in between.

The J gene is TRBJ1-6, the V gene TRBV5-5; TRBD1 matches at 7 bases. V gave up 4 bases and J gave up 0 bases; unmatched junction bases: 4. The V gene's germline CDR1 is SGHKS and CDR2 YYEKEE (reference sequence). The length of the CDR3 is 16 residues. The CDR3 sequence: CASSVGQYSYNSPLHF. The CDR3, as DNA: TGTGCCAGCAGCGTGGGACAGTACTCCTATAATTCACCCCTCCACTTT.

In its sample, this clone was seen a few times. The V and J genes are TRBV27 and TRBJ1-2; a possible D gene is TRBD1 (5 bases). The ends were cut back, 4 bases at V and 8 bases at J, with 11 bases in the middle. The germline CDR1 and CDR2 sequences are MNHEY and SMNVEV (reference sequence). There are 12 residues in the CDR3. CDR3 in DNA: TGTGCCAGCAGTTGGGAGGGGAGAGGCTACACCTTC. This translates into CASSWEGRGYTF.

The CDR3 region has the DNA TGTGCCATCAGTGGGTGGGGGAATGAAGCTTTCTTT. This sequence encodes CAISGWGNEAFF. V gene TRBV10-3 combines with J gene TRBJ1-1, with D maybe TRBD1 (5 bases). The CDR3 loop spans 12 amino acids. Trimming left V 4 bases short and J 7 bases short, with 10 bases between. Germline CDR1 reads ENHRY; CDR2 reads SYGVKD.

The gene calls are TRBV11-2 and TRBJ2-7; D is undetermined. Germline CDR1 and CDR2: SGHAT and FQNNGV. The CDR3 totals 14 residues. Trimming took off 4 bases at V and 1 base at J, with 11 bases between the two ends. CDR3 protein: CASSSIFSSYEQYF. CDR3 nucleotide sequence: TGTGCCAGCAGCTCCATTTTTAGTTCCTACGAGCAGTACTTC.

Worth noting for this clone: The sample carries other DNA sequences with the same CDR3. The CDR3 loop reads CASSMGGTEAFF. Here the CDR3 DNA reads TGTGCCAGTAGTATGGGGGGGACTGAAGCTTTCTTT. The gene calls are TRBV19 and TRBJ1-1; tentatively, D is TRBD1 (5 bases). There are 12 residues in the CDR3. The V end was cut by 3 bases, the J end by 5 bases, with 7 bases between. Germline CDR1 and CDR2: LNHDA and SQIVND (reference sequence). The full variable domain, its missing parts supplied by reference TRBV19 and TRBJ1-1, is DGGITQSPKYLFRKEGQNVTLSCEQNLNHDAMYWYRQDPGQGLRLIYYSQIVNDFQKGDIAEGYSVSREKKESFPLTVTSAQKNPTAFYLCASSMGGTEAFFGQGTRLTVV.

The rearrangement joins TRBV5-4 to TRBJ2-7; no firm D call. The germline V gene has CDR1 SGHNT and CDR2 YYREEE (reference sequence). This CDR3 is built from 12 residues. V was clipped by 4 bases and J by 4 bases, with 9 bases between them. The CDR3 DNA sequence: TGTGCCAGCAGCCTAGACGGGTACGAGCAGTACTTC. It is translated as CASSLDGYEQYF.

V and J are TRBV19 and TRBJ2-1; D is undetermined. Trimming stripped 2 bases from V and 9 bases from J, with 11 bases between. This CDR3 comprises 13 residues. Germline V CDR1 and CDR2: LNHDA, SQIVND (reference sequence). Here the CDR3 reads CASSINPETEQFF. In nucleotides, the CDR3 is TGTGCCAGTAGTATAAATCCGGAGACTGAGCAGTTCTTC.

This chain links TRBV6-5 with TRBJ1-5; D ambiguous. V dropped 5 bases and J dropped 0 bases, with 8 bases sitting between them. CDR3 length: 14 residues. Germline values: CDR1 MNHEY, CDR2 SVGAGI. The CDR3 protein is CASSRGLSNQPQHF. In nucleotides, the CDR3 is TGTGCCAGCAGTCGTGGTCTTAGCAATCAGCCCCAGCATTTT.